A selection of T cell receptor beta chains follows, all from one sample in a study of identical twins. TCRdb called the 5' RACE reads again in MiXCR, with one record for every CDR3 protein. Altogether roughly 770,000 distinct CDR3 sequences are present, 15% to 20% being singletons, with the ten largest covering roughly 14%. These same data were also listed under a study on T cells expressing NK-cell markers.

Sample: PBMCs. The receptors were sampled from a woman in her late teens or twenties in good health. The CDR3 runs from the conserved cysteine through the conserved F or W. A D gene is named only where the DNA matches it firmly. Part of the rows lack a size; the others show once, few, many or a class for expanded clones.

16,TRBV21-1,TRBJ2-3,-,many,TGTGCCAGCAGGCCACCTAAACAGGCGGGGGGGGGTACGCAGTATTTT,CASRPPKQAGGGTQYF
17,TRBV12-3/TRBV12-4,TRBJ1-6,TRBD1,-,TGTGCCAGCAGCCGCCGGGACAGGGGAGGCTATAATTCACCCCTCCACTTT,CASSRRDRGGYNSPLHF
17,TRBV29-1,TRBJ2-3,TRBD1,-,TGCAGCGTCGGGGACAGAGCGTCTGGATTTCGCACAGATACGCAGTATTTT,CSVGDRASGFRTDTQYF
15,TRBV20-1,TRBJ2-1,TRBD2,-,TGCAGTGCTAGCGGTAGCGGGAGCTCCTACAATGAGCAGTTCTTC,CSASGSGSSYNEQFF
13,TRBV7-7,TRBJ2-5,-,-,TGTGCTAGCAGCTTGGTAGCCCAAGAGACCCAGTACTTC,CASSLVAQETQYF
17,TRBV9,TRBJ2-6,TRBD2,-,TGTGCCAGCACCCGACTAGCGGGAAACTCTGGGGCCAACGTCCTGACTTTC,CASTRLAGNSGANVLTF
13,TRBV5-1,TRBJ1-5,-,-,TGCGCCAGCAGCTTGGCAGGAATCGAGCCCCAGCATTTT,CASSLAGIEPQHF
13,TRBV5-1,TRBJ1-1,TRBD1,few,TGCGCCAGCAGCGAGGACAGGGGTAGGGAAGCTTTCTTT,CASSEDRGREAFF
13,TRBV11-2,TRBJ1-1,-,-,TGTGCCAGCAGCTTATCTTCCGGTGGTAAAGCTTTCTTT,CASSLSSGGKAFF
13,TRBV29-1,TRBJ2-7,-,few,TGCAGCGTTGATTCCCCCAGCTCCTACGAGCAGTACTTC,CSVDSPSSYEQYF
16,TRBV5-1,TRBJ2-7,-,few,TGCGCCAGCAGCCGCCGCCTCGAAGGGGGGGGTATCGAGCAGTACTTC,CASSRRLEGGGIEQYF
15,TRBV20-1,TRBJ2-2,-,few,TGCAGTGCCAAACAACGGGGGGCACCCACCGGGGAGCTGTTTTTT,CSAKQRGAPTGELFF
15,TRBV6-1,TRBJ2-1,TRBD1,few,TGTGCCAGCACCCTAGGGCCCACAGGGGGCCATGAGCAGTTCTTC,CASTLGPTGGHEQFF
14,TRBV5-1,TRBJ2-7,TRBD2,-,TGCGCCAGCACAGCAACTAGCGGGAACTACGAGCAGTACTTC,CASTATSGNYEQYF
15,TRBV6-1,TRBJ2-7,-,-,TGTGCCAGCAGCCACCCCCAGGGAGACTCCTACGAGCAGTACTTC,CASSHPQGDSYEQYF
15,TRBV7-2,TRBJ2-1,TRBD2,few,TGTGCCAGCAGTTTTGGGCAGCGGGATTACAATGAGCAGTTCTTC,CASSFGQRDYNEQFF
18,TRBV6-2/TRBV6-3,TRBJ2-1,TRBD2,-,TGTGCCAGCAGTTACGCGGGACTACCGGCCCCATCCTACAATGAGCAGTTCTTC,CASSYAGLPAPSYNEQFF
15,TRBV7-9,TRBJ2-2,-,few,TGTGCCAGCAGCTCGGGGCCGTCGAACACCGGGGAGCTGTTTTTT,CASSSGPSNTGELFF
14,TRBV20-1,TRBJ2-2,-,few,TGCAGTGCTATGAAGACGCTAAACACCGGGGAGCTGTTTTTT,CSAMKTLNTGELFF
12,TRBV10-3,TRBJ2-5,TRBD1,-,TGTGCCATCAGTGGACAGGGCGAGACCCAGTACTTC,CAISGQGETQYF
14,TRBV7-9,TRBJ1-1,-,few,TGTGCCAGCAGCTTAATGGGTCAGAACACTGAAGCTTTCTTT,CASSLMGQNTEAFF
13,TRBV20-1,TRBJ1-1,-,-,TGCAGTGCTAGAGATGGGAGGGGGTTGTTCGCTTTCTTT,CSARDGRGLFAFF
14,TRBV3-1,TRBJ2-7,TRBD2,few,TGTGCCAGCAGCTGGCGGGGGTTAAGGAACGAGCAGTACTTC,CASSWRGLRNEQYF
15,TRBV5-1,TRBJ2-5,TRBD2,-,TGCGCCAGCAGCTTACCGACTAGCGGGAGGGAGACCCAGTACTTC,CASSLPTSGRETQYF
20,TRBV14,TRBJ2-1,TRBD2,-,TGTGCCAGCAGCCACCGGACTAGCGGGAGGGCCCCGGGCTCCTACAATGAGCAGTTCTTC,CASSHRTSGRAPGSYNEQFF
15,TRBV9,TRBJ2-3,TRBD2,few,TGTGCCAGCAGCGGGACTAGCGGGGGCGGAGATACGCAGTATTTT,CASSGTSGGGDTQYF
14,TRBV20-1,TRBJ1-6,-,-,TGCAGTGCTAGACAAAGAAACAGGGAAACACCCCTCCACTTT,CSARQRNRETPLHF
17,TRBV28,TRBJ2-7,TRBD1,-,TGTGCCAGCAGTACCGGGACAGGGTGGCGGAGGGACTACGAGCAGTACTTC,CASSTGTGWRRDYEQYF
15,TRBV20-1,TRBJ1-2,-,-,TGCAGTGCTAGAGGGGCCCGGGGGCGGAACTATGGCTACACCTTC,CSARGARGRNYGYTF
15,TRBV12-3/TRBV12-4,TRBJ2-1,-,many,TGTGCCAGCAGTTTCAAGGCGGGTCAAGGGAATGAGCAGTTCTTC,CASSFKAGQGNEQFF
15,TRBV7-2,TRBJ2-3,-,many,TGTGCCAGCAGCTCCGGTGCGGGGAGCACAGATACGCAGTATTTT,CASSSGAGSTDTQYF
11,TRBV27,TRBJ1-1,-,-,TGTGCCAGCATTCAGTACCCTGAAGCTTTCTTT,CASIQYPEAFF
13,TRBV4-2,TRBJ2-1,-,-,TGTGCCAGCAGCCATGTGTCTAACAATGAGCAGTTCTTC,CASSHVSNNEQFF
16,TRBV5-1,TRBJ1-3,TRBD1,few,TGCGCCAGCAGCCCATGGACAGGGGGCCATGGAAACACCATATATTTT,CASSPWTGGHGNTIYF
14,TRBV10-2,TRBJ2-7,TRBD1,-,TGCGCCGCCCGGTCCGGGACAGGGGGCTTCGAGCAGTACTTC,CAARSGTGGFEQYF
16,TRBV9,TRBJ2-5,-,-,TGTGCCAGCAGCCCCTCCGGGGGTGCCGGAGGAAAGACCCAGTACTTC,CASSPSGGAGGKTQYF
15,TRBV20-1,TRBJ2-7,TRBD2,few,TGCAGTGCTAGAGAAGGTAGCGGGGGGGCCTCCGAGCAGTACTTC,CSAREGSGGASEQYF
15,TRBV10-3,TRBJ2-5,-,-,TGTGCCATCGCGGAGCGGAACGGGCCCCAAGAGACCCAGTACTTC,CAIAERNGPQETQYF
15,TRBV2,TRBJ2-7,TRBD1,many,TGTGCCAGCAGTCCGACCCGGGACAGCTACTACGAGCAGTACTTC,CASSPTRDSYYEQYF
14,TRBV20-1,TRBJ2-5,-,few,TGCAGTGCTCGTGGGTTCGAGGGGAGGGAGACCCAGTACTTC,CSARGFEGRETQYF
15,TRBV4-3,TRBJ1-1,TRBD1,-,TGCGCCAGCAGCCAAGGACAGGGCGGGAACACTGAAGCTTTCTTT,CASSQGQGGNTEAFF
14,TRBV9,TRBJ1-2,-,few,TGTGCCAGCAGCGGGGCGTTCCCAGACTATGGCTACACCTTC,CASSGAFPDYGYTF
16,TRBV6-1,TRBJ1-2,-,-,TGTGCCAGCCGCCAACCCCGGGGCCAAGCTAACTATGGCTACACCTTC,CASRQPRGQANYGYTF
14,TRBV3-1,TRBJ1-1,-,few,TGTGCCAGCAGTCGTGGCTCGATAAGAACTGAAGCTTTCTTT,CASSRGSIRTEAFF
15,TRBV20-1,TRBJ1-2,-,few,TGCAGTGCTGGGGGGGGACAACCCGGGAACTATGGCTACACCTTC,CSAGGGQPGNYGYTF
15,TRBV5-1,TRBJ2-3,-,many,TGCGCCAGCAGCTCGGACCCGTCTAGCACAGATACGCAGTATTTT,CASSSDPSSTDTQYF
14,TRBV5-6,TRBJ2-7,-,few,TGTGCCAGCAGCTTGGGGGCAGCTCCCTACGAGCAGTACTTC,CASSLGAAPYEQYF
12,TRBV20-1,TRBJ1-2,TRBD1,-,TGCAGTGCCGGACAGGACCCATATGGCTACACCTTC,CSAGQDPYGYTF
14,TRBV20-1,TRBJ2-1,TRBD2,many,TGCAGTGCGAAGGGACTAGCGGGAGCCCATGAGCAGTTCTTC,CSAKGLAGAHEQFF
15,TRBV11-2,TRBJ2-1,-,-,TGTGCCAGCAGGGAGTGGGACGCGCTCTACAATGAGCAGTTCTTC,CASREWDALYNEQFF
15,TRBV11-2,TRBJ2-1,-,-,TGTGCCAGCTCCCCAATGGAGTCCTTCTCGGATGAGCAGTTCTTC,CASSPMESFSDEQFF
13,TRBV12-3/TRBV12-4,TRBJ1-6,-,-,TGTGCCAGCAAGGCATCAGACAGTTCACCCCTCCACTTT,CASKASDSSPLHF
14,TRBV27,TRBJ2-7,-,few,TGTGCCAGCAGTTCGATATTGCGGAATCGCGAGCAGTACTTC,CASSSILRNREQYF
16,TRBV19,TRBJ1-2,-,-,TGTGCCAGTAGTATAAATATCGATGGAGGGGCCTATGGCTACACCTTC,CASSINIDGGAYGYTF
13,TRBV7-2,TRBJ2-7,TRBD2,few,TGTGCCAGCAGCTTTAGCGGGGGCAGGGAGCAGTACTTC,CASSFSGGREQYF
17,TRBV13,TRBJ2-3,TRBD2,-,TGTGCCAGCAGCCTGCGGACTAGCGGGAAGTATCCAGATACGCAGTATTTT,CASSLRTSGKYPDTQYF
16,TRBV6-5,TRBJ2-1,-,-,TGTGCCAGCAGTTACTCGACCAATCAGGGGTCCGCTGAGCAGTTCTTC,CASSYSTNQGSAEQFF
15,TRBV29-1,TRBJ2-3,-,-,TGCAGCGTTGAAGTCCGAGGGATGAGCACAGATACGCAGTATTTT,CSVEVRGMSTDTQYF
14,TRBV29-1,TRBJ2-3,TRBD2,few,TGCAGCGGGTCTAGCGGGGGGGCCACAGATACGCAGTATTTT,CSGSSGGATDTQYF
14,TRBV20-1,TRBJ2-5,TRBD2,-,TGCAGTTCCACTAGCGGGAGTGGAAAAGAGACCCAGTACTTC,CSSTSGSGKETQYF